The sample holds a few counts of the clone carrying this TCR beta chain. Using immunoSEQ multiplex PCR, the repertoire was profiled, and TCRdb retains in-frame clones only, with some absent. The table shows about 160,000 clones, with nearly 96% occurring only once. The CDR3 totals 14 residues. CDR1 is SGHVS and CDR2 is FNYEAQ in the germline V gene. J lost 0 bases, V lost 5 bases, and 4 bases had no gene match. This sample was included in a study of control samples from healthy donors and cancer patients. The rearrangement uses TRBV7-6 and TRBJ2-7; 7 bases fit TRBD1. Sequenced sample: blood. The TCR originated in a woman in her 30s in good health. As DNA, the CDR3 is TGTGCCAGCAGCCCCCGGACAGGCTCCTACGAGCAGTACTTC. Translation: CASSPRTGSYEQYF.